This T cell receptor (beta chain) is from a study of cytotoxic CD8 clonotypes in ibrutinib-treated CLL. Whole-study findings and limits: Clonality went up at the time of ibrutinib response, stayed stable in sustained remission, and later dropped back toward its baseline level at progression.

Germline V gives CDR1 SGHRS, CDR2 YFSETQ. This CDR3 spans 16 amino acids. Trimming cost V 4 bases and J 0 bases, with 14 bases left between them. Points on this clone: Its cognate antigen is unknown.

Assay: immunoSEQ multiplex PCR; the TCRdb copy retains only in-frame clones and omits some. The table shows roughly 220,000 clones, with just under 80% occurring only once. J is TRBJ2-1 and V is TRBV5-1; D is unresolved. The source material was PBMCs, sampled after 12 months of ibrutinib treatment. This receptor was obtained from a human donor with chronic lymphocytic leukemia. This CDR3 reads CASSPSGSPSYNEQFF. The CDR3 coding sequence is TGCGCCAGCAGCCCCTCGGGCTCTCCCTCCTACAATGAGCAGTTCTTC.